The 28 T cell receptor beta chains given below trace back to one sample, sequenced in a study of tumor-infiltrating lymphocytes in primary liver carcinoma. A constant-region primer served to make TCR beta cDNA from approximately 490 ng total RNA. Libraries covering TCR beta were generated through three nested multiplex PCR rounds (using a slightly modified ARM-PCR). It was with TRBV1-TRBV30 forward primers and a C-beta reverse primer that the first two PCR rounds were run, at roughly 10 cycles each. TCRdb processed the multiplex PCR reads anew with MiXCR; each CDR3 protein has one entry. The sample holds fewer than 350,000 distinct CDR3 sequences, 65% seen once. Unsorted whole blood yielded blood RNA, and germline DNA was extracted as well. The sample comprised peripheral blood. Receptors were obtained from a man aged 35-49 years with primary liver carcinoma and hepatitis B virus infection.

The genes are TRBV29-1 and TRBJ2-1, with TRBD2 identical over 7 bases. Germline-derived CDR1 and CDR2 are SQVTM and ANQGSEA. This CDR3 is 14 amino acids long. The CDR3 here is CGGERVSSVNEQFF. In nucleotides, the CDR3 is TGCGGGGGGGAGAGGGTTAGTTCTGTCAATGAGCAGTTCTTC.

This clonotype was counted many times. This chain links TRBV12-5 with TRBJ2-1, with D possibly being TRBD1 or TRBD2 (5 bases each). The CDR3 loop spans 18 amino acids. V lost 0 bases, J lost 0 bases, and 15 bases lay in between. Germline CDR1 and CDR2: LGHNT and FRNRAP. Here the CDR3 reads CASGLVRDGRPSYNEQFF. The CDR3 nucleotides read TGTGCTAGTGGTTTGGTACGGGACGGAAGGCCCTCCTACAATGAGCAGTTCTTC.

With respect to this clonotype: Relative to the germline gene, one junction end is altered; a read error may explain this. The chain combines TRBV5-1 with TRBJ2-1; the D is unclear. This CDR3 is 14 amino acids long. Looked up from germline, CDR1 is SGHRS and CDR2 is YFSETQ. DNA for the CDR3: TGCGCCAGCAGCTTGGGTGGAGTAAGGAATGGGCAGTTCTTC. Amino acids: CASSLGGVRNGQFF.

A remark on this clonotype: A much larger clone differs by one base, so this may be a read error. The V gene is TRBV6-5, the J gene TRBJ1-5; 8 positions agree with TRBD1. The CDR3 loop spans 14 amino acids. Germline CDR1 and CDR2: MNHEY and SVGAGI. J was trimmed by 9 bases and V by 5 bases; bases with no gene match: 9. The CDR3 region has the DNA TGTGCCAGCAGTCTTCAGGGGGCGCAGCGGCCCCAGCATTTT. It specifies CASSLQGAQRPQHF.

On this clonotype: Given the absence of the conserved phenylalanine or tryptophan at the CDR3 end, a read error is likely. The chain links TRBV29-1 to TRBJ2-7, with a tentative D call TRBD2 (6 bases). The germline gives CDR1 SQVTM, CDR2 ANQGSEA. This CDR3 has 11 residues. In nucleotides, the CDR3 is TGCAGCGTTTTAGCGGCCTACGTGCAGTACTTG. The encoded protein is CSVLAAYVQYL.

This clonotype showed up just once. The chain links TRBV11-2 to TRBJ2-5; 10 positions agree with TRBD2. There are 17 residues in the CDR3. In germline, CDR1 is SGHAT, CDR2 FQNNGV. Unmatched junction bases numbered 11, after V lost 2 bases and J lost 5 bases. The CDR3 loop reads CASSLSPAGGALETQYF. The CDR3 region has the DNA TGTGCCAGCAGCTTATCCCCAGCGGGAGGGGCCCTGGAGACCCAGTACTTC.

The gene calls are TRBV28 and TRBJ2-7; 7 bases line up with TRBD2. CDR1 MDHEN and CDR2 SYDVKM come from the germline V gene. V dropped 6 bases and J dropped 2; count of bases not matched to a gene: 7. This CDR3 is 14 amino acids long. The CDR3 DNA follows: TGTGCCAGCAGAGTGGGAGGGGAAGCCTACGAGCAGTACTTC. This gives the protein CASRVGGEAYEQYF.

Concerning this clonotype itself: No conserved phenylalanine or tryptophan ends this CDR3, so it is likely a read error. The chain carries TRBV5-4 and TRBJ1-3, with 7 bases matching TRBD1. The germline V gene has CDR1 SGHNT and CDR2 YYREEE (reference sequence). J was trimmed by 4 bases and V by 7 bases; bases with no gene match: 11. The CDR3 is made up of 15 amino acids. CDR3 in DNA: TGTGCCAGCTCAGACAGGGCCGGTCCCGGAAACACCATATATTTA. Protein sequence: CASSDRAGPGNTIYL.

Concerning this clonotype itself: A junction boundary mismatches the germline segment, possibly from a read error. V is TRBV4-1 and J is TRBJ2-1, with D perhaps TRBD1 (6 bases). Germline CDR1 reads MGHRA; CDR2 reads YSYEKL. The CDR3 has 14 amino acids. In DNA, the CDR3 is TGCGCCAGCAGGCAAGTGGGGGCGTTCAATGAGCAGTTCTTC. It yields the protein CASRQVGAFNEQFF.

V usage is TRBV6-2 or TRBV6-3 and J usage is TRBJ1-6; 7 positions match TRBD1. Trimming removed 9 bases from V and 8 bases from J; junction bases left unmatched: 7. CDR1 and CDR2 from the germline V gene are MNHEY and SVGEGT. CDR3 size: 13 residues. CDR3 sequence: CARIPQGDSPLHF. In DNA form, the CDR3 reads TGTGCCAGGATCCCGCAGGGGGATTCACCCCTCCACTTT.

About this clonotype: No conserved phenylalanine or tryptophan is present at the end of the CDR3, so a read error is the likely explanation. The CDR3 region has the DNA TGTGCCACCCAAGGGGGCAGGGGAGAATCCGGGGCCAACGTCCTGACTTCC. The encoded protein is CATQGGRGESGANVLTS. The V call is TRBV6-5, the J call TRBJ2-6; 7 nucleotides line up with TRBD1. The CDR3 runs 17 residues. Trimming at V came to 10 bases and at J to 4 bases, leaving 16 bases not matched to a gene. Germline loops: CDR1 MNHEY, CDR2 SVGAGI.

Remarks on this clonotype: Given a much more abundant clone one base away, this may be a read error. The chain is built from TRBV12-3 or TRBV12-4 and TRBJ2-1, with no clear D. The V end lost 8 bases, the J end lost 10 bases, and 12 bases lay between the germline ends. The length of the CDR3 is 11 residues. DNA of the CDR3: TGTGCCAGCTGCATAGCTGAGGAGCAGTTCTTC. This gives the protein CASCIAEEQFF.

As to this clonotype: The CDR3 carries no conserved terminal phenylalanine or tryptophan, so it likely arises from a read error. The DNA is left out, because the CDR3 cannot be placed on it with certainty; the CDR3 is given as TCRdb lists it. The chain carries TRBV30 and TRBJ2-1; the tabulated D call, TRBD2, remains unverified against the DNA. Germline V gives CDR1 GTSNPN, CDR2 SVGIG (reference sequence). The CDR3 is 14 amino acids long, termini counted. This CDR3 is CAWSPTTSGRQEFS.

V is TRBV30 and J is TRBJ2-5, with 7 nucleotides matching TRBD2. This CDR3 has 15 amino acids. Germline CDR1 is GTSNPN and CDR2 is SVGIG (reference sequence). V trimming: 3 bases; J trimming: 3 bases; junction bases outside the gene matches: 10. The CDR3: CAWREWGGSEETQYF. Here the CDR3 DNA reads TGTGCCTGGAGAGAGTGGGGAGGGAGCGAAGAGACCCAGTACTTC.

This chain links TRBV29-1 with TRBJ2-3; no reliable D call. Trimming stripped 7 bases from V and 15 bases from J, with 17 bases between. Germline V gives CDR1 SQVTM, CDR2 ANQGSEA. This CDR3 region has 10 residues. CDR3 bases: TGCAGCGCCGGTGGGGATACGCCATATTTT. Residues: CSAGGDTPYF.

As for this clonotype: At one boundary the junction diverges from the germline segment, which might be a read error. The chain employs TRBV11-1 and TRBJ2-5, with a possible D match to TRBD2 (6 bases). This CDR3 comprises 12 residues. Germline values: CDR1 SGHAT, CDR2 FQDESV (reference sequence). This chain's CDR3 is CASSQPRETLYF. The CDR3 DNA reads TGCGCCAGCAGTCAACCCCGGGAGACCCTGTACTTC.

Turning to this clonotype: This likely comes from a read error, as the CDR3 has no conserved phenylalanine or tryptophan at its end. V usage is TRBV12-3 or TRBV12-4 and J usage is TRBJ2-1, with 7 nucleotides matching TRBD1. This CDR3 is 16 amino acids long. V trimming: 5 bases; J trimming: 5 bases; junction bases outside the gene matches: 12. In DNA, the CDR3 is TGTGCCAGCAGTCACCTCTCGGGACAGCCCCACAATGAGCAGTTCTCC. The encoded protein is CASSHLSGQPHNEQFS.

This clonotype was observed a handful of times. The J gene is TRBJ2-1, the V gene TRBV30; D unresolved. Trimming pared 0 bases from V and 10 bases from J, leaving 16 bases between. This CDR3 has 14 residues. CDR1 and CDR2 (germline): GTSNPN, SVGIG (reference sequence). CDR3 nucleotide sequence: TGTGCCTGGAGTGTATATAGCTCCTCTGGGGAGCAGTTCTTC. Translation gives CAWSVYSSSGEQFF.

The chain couples TRBV4-3 to TRBJ2-7; D not resolved. CDR3 length: 16 residues. Germline assignment: CDR1 LGHNA and CDR2 YSLEER. V was clipped by 0 bases and J by 5 bases, with 17 bases between them. This CDR3 reads CASSQDVCLAKNEQYF. The CDR3, as DNA: TGCGCCAGCAGCCAAGATGTATGTCTCGCGAAAAACGAGCAGTACTTC.

Worth noting for this clonotype: A much larger clone differs from this one at a single base, so this may be a read error. This chain uses TRBV6-6 with TRBJ2-7; tentatively, D is TRBD2 (6 bases). Deletions cut 6 bases from V and 5 bases from J, with 14 bases between. Germline-derived CDR1 and CDR2 are MNHNY and SVGAGI (reference sequence). This CDR3 contains 13 residues. The DNA for the CDR3 is TGTGCCAGCAGCCGCGAATCGGGGGACGAGCAGTACTTC. This translates into CASSRESGDEQYF.

Of note for this clonotype: This CDR3 fails to terminate in the conserved phenylalanine or tryptophan, so it likely reflects a read error. The V call is TRBV28, the J call TRBJ2-2, with 10 bases that match TRBD1. The CDR3 extends over 17 amino acids. V lost 6 bases to trimming and J lost 1 base; unmatched junction nucleotides: 8. Germline V gives CDR1 MDHEN, CDR2 SYDVKM. The DNA for the CDR3 is TGTGCCAGCAGAGGGGGACAGGGGTATCGGAACACCGGGGAGCTGTTTTTA. This sequence encodes CASRGGQGYRNTGELFL.

The gene calls are TRBV4-1 and TRBJ1-2; 8 bases are shared with TRBD1. The V gene end was trimmed by 3 bases and the J gene end by 0 bases; junction bases not matched to a gene: 6. Germline V CDR1 and CDR2: MGHRA, YSYEKL. The CDR3 extends over 16 amino acids. The CDR3 coding sequence is TGCGCCAGCAGCCAGGGAGGGACAGGATCTAACTATGGCTACACCTTC. Its translation is CASSQGGTGSNYGYTF.

In its sample, this clonotype was seen many times. The V call is TRBV10-3, the J call TRBJ2-7; D possibly corresponds to TRBD2 (5 bases). V lost 3 bases, J lost 3 bases, and 9 bases lay in between. From germline, CDR1 is ENHRY and CDR2 SYGVKD. The length of the CDR3 is 13 residues. As DNA, the CDR3 is TGTGCCATCAGTGATTATGGAGGCTACGAGCAGTACTTC. Translation: CAISDYGGYEQYF.

On this clonotype: The CDR3 does not end in the conserved phenylalanine or tryptophan, so this is likely a read error. The J gene is TRBJ1-2, the V gene TRBV7-9, with 7 bases fitting TRBD1. Losses at the gene ends were 4 bases for V and 0 bases for J; bases not matched to a gene: 5. The CDR3 has 15 residues. Germline loops: CDR1 SEHNR, CDR2 FQNEAQ (reference sequence). Written as DNA, the CDR3 is TGTGCCAGCAGCTCACGACAGGGATCTAACTATGGCTACACCATC. Translating it yields CASSSRQGSNYGYTI.

As concerns this clonotype: A much larger clone lies one base from this, so it may be a read error. The rearrangement joins TRBV4-3 to TRBJ2-2; tentatively, D is TRBD1 (6 bases). Germline CDR1 LGHNA, CDR2 YSLEER. This CDR3 is built from 16 residues. The CDR3 DNA reads TGCGTCAGCAGCCAAACAGGGTTTGGGGACACCGGGGAGCTGTTTTTT. Translating it yields CVSSQTGFGDTGELFF.

Remarks on this clonotype: A single base separates this from a much larger clone, so it may be a read error. The chain couples TRBV4-3 to TRBJ1-2; no clear D gene. Germline assignment: CDR1 LGHNA and CDR2 YSLEER. The CDR3 has 15 residues. CDR3 sequence: CAISQEFGRRGGYTF. In DNA, the CDR3 is TGCGCCATCAGCCAAGAGTTCGGCAGGCGTGGTGGCTACACCTTC.

The V call is TRBV11-2, the J call TRBJ2-1; 7 nucleotides agree with TRBD1. Germline-derived CDR1 and CDR2 are SGHAT and FQNNGV. This CDR3 has 16 amino acids. This CDR3 reads CDGSLEKGAEGNEQFF. In DNA, the CDR3 is TGTGACGGCAGCTTAGAGAAGGGGGCTGAGGGAAATGAGCAGTTCTTC. Together with reference TRBV11-2 and TRBJ2-1, the CDR3 gives the full variable domain: EAGVAQSPRYKIIEKRQSVAFWCNPISGHATLYWYQQILGQGPKLLIQFQNNGVVDDSQLPKDRFSAERLKGVDSTLKIQPAKLEDSAVYLCDGSLEKGAEGNEQFFGPGTRLTVL.

Details on this clonotype: The junction differs from germline at one of its ends, possibly a read error. The V call is TRBV29-1, the J call TRBJ1-4, with a possible D match to TRBD1 (5 bases). The CDR3 loop spans 14 amino acids. Per germline, CDR1 SQVTM and CDR2 ANQGSEA. The CDR3 protein is CIVGEFQGSEKLFF. For the CDR3, the DNA is TGCATCGTTGGAGAATTTCAGGGTTCCGAAAAACTGTTTTTT.